The 9 T cell receptor beta chains in this list originate from one sample, sequenced in a study of Tregs in tolerant kidney transplant recipients. TCRdb's copy holds only in-frame clones and misses some; the assay was immunoSEQ multiplex PCR. The repertoire holds about 46,000 clones, with 91% as singletons. Sequenced sample: Tregs from blood. These receptors were collected from a human donor in good health.

CDR3 nucleotides: TGTGCCAGCAGTTCCTGGGGGCTTCAAGAGACCCAGTACTTC. Residues: CASSSWGLQETQYF. V usage is TRBV6-5 and J usage is TRBJ2-5; tentative D call: TRBD1 (6 bases). The CDR3 length is 14 residues. Per the germline V gene, CDR1 is MNHEY and CDR2 is SVGAGI. Trimming took off 4 bases at V and 2 bases at J, with 11 bases between the two ends.

The genes are TRBV21-1 and TRBJ1-2. TRBV21-1 is a pseudogene. CDR3 length: 19 amino acids. In nucleotides, the CDR3 is TGTGCCAGCAGCTACTCTGAACCCCCTCGGACGGGCCTATTCTATGGCTACACCTTC. It is translated as CASSYSEPPRTGLFYGYTF.

This clone is a singleton in its sample. The genes are TRBV2 and TRBJ2-7; TRBD1 matches at 8 bases. Trimming cost V 6 bases and J 4 bases; bases outside gene matches: 5. The CDR3 sequence is 13 residues long. CDR1 and CDR2 from the germline V gene are SNHLY and FYNNEI. DNA of the CDR3: TGTGCCAGCAGCGCGGACAGGGAGTACGAGCAGTACTTC. Amino acids: CASSADREYEQYF. Full variable domain (outside the CDR3, taken from reference TRBV2 and TRBJ2-7): EPEVTQTPSHQVTQMGQEVILRCVPISNHLYFYWYRQILGQKVEFLVSFYNNEISEKSEIFDDQFSVERPDGSNFTLKIRSTKLEDSAMYFCASSADREYEQYFGPGTRLTVT.

The rearrangement uses TRBV6-6 and TRBJ2-5, with a weak D call TRBD2 (6 bases). The ends were cut back, 2 bases at V and 5 bases at J, with 6 bases in the middle. Germline lookup yields CDR1 MNHNY and CDR2 SVGAGI (reference sequence). The CDR3 sequence is 12 residues long. The CDR3 bases are TGTGCCAGCAGTTACCGGGAGGAGACCCAGTACTTC. It is translated as CASSYREETQYF.

The genes are TRBV5-1 and TRBJ1-2; TRBD1 is a possible D gene (5 bases). Trimming cost V 4 bases and J 5 bases, with 9 bases left between them. CDR1 and CDR2 from the germline V gene are SGHRS and YFSETQ. There are 12 residues in the CDR3. The CDR3 DNA reads as TGCGCCAGCAGCGCCGACAGTTATGGCTACACCTTC. Translated: CASSADSYGYTF.

The chain employs TRBV5-1 and TRBJ2-1; perhaps TRBD1 as D (5 bases). The CDR3 has 18 residues. Between the trimmed V and J ends, which lost 5 bases and 6 bases, there was a span of 27 bases. Germline V lookup: CDR1 SGHRS, CDR2 YFSETQ. CDR3: CASSPPPGSGKIVNEQFF. The CDR3 DNA follows: TGCGCCAGCAGTCCCCCCCCGGGTTCAGGGAAGATTGTCAATGAGCAGTTCTTC.

This chain joins TRBV11-1 and TRBJ2-3; 8 bases match TRBD2. The germline V gene encodes CDR1 SGHAT and CDR2 FQDESV (reference sequence). CDR3 size: 14 residues. Trimming at V came to 7 bases and at J to 6 bases, leaving 9 bases not matched to a gene. DNA of the CDR3: TGTGCCAGCAACCAGGGACTAGGATACGATACGCAGTATTTT. Translating it yields CASNQGLGYDTQYF.

The J gene is TRBJ2-2, the V gene TRBV2; TRBD2 might be the D (5 bases). From germline, CDR1 is SNHLY and CDR2 FYNNEI. The V end lost 8 bases, the J end lost 0 bases, and 10 bases lay between the germline ends. The CDR3 has 14 amino acids. CDR3 in DNA: TGTGCCAGCGCTGGACTCGCGAACACCGGGGAGCTGTTTTTT. This translates into CASAGLANTGELFF.

The genes are TRBV29-1 and TRBJ1-3; D might be TRBD1 (5 bases). The CDR3 totals 13 residues. Germline-derived CDR1 and CDR2 are SQVTM and ANQGSEA. V gave up 6 bases and J gave up 3 bases, with 12 bases separating them. DNA for the CDR3: TGCAGCGTGGGGGGACCTGATGGAAACACCATATATTTT. Protein: CSVGGPDGNTIYF.